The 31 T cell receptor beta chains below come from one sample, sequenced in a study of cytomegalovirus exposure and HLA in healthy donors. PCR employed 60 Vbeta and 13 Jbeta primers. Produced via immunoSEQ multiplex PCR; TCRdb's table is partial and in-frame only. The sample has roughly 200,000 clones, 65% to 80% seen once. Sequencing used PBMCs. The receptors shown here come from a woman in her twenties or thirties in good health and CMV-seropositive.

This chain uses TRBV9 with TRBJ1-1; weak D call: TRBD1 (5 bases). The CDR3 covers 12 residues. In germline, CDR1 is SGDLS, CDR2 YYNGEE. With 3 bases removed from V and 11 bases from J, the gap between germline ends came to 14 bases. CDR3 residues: CASSGGGPGAFF. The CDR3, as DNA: TGTGCCAGCAGCGGGGGGGGACCCGGGGCTTTCTTT.

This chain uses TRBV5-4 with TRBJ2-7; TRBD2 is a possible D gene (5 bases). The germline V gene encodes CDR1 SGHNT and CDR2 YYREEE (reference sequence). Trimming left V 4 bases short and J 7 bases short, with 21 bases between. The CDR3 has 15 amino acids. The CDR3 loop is CASSPPDYPVREQYF. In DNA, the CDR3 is TGTGCCAGCAGCCCCCCCGACTACCCGGTGAGGGAGCAGTACTTC.

CDR3 in DNA: TGTGCCAGCATCAGGGGCTGGAATCAGCCCCAGCATTTT. It is translated as CASIRGWNQPQHF. V is TRBV6-5 and J is TRBJ1-5, with D possibly being TRBD1 (6 bases). The ends were cut back, 7 bases at V and 4 bases at J, with 11 bases in the middle. The CDR3 totals 13 residues. Germline values: CDR1 MNHEY, CDR2 SVGAGI.

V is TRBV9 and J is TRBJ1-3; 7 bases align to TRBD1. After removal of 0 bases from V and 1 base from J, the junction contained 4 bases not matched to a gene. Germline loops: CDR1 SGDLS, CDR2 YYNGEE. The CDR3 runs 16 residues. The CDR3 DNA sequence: TGTGCCAGCAGCGTAGCCGGGACAGCATCTGGAAACACCATATATTTT. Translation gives CASSVAGTASGNTIYF. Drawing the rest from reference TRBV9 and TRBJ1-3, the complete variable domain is DSGVTQTPKHLITATGQRVTLRCSPRSGDLSVYWYQQSLDQGLQFLIQYYNGEERAKGNILERFSAQQFPDLHSELNLSSLELGDSALYFCASSVAGTASGNTIYFGEGSWLTVV.

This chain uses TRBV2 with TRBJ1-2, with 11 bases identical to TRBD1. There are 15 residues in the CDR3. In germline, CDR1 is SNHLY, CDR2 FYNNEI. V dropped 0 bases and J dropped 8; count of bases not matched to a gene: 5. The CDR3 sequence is CASSEAGQGAWGYTF. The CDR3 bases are TGTGCCAGCAGTGAAGCCGGACAGGGGGCTTGGGGCTACACCTTC.

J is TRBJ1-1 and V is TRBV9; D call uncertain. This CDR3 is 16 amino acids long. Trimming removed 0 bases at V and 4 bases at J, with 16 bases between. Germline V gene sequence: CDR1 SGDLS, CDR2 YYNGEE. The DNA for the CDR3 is TGTGCCAGCAGCGTAGACGCGGCGGCTCTTTCCACTGAAGCTTTCTTT. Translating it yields CASSVDAAALSTEAFF.

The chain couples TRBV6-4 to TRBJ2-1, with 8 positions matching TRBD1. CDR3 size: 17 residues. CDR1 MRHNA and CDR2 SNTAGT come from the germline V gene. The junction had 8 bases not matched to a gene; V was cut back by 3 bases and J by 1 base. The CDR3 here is CASSEEGQVFSYNEQFF. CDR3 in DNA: TGTGCCAGCAGTGAGGAGGGACAGGTATTTTCCTACAATGAGCAGTTCTTC.

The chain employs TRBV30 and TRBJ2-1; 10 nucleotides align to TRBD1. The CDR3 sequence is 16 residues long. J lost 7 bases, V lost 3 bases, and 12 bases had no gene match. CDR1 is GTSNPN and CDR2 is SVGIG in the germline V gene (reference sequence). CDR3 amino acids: CAWSPRLGQGWNEQFF. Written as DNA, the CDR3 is TGTGCCTGGAGCCCTCGGCTGGGACAGGGGTGGAATGAGCAGTTCTTC. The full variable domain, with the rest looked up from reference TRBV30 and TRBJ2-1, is SQTIHQWPATLVQPVGSPLSLECTVEGTSNPNLYWYRQAAGRGLQLLFYSVGIGQISSEVPQNLSASRPQDRQFILSSKKLLLSDSGFYLCAWSPRLGQGWNEQFFGPGTRLTVL.

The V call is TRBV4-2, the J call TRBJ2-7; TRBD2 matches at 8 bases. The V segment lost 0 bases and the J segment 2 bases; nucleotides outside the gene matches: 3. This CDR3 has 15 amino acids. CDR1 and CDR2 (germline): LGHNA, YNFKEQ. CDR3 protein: CASSQDGGGTYEQYF. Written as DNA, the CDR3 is TGTGCCAGCAGCCAAGACGGCGGGGGGACCTACGAGCAGTACTTC.

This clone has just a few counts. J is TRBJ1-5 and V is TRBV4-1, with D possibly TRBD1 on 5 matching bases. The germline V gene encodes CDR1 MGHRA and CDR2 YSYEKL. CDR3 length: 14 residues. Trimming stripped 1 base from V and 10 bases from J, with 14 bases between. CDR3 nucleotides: TGCGCCAGCAGCCAAGTAGGGGTGATCAGTCCCCAGCATTTT. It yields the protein CASSQVGVISPQHF.

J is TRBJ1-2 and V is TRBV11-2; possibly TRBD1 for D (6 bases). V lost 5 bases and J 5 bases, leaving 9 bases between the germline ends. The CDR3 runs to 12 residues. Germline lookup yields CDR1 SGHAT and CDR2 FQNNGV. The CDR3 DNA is TGTGCCAGCAGCCCAGGACAGTATGGCTACACCTTC. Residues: CASSPGQYGYTF.

CDR3 nucleotide sequence: TGTGCCATCAGTGAGACCGGACTAAATGAAAAACTGTTTTTT. It codes for CAISETGLNEKLFF. The chain combines TRBV10-3 with TRBJ1-4; no clear D. V gave up 2 bases and J gave up 5 bases, with 9 bases separating them. Per germline, CDR1 ENHRY and CDR2 SYGVKD. The CDR3 has 14 amino acids.

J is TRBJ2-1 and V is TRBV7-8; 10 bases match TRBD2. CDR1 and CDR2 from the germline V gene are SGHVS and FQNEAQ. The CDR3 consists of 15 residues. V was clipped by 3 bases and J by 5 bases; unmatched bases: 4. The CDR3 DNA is TGTGCCAGCAGCTTGGCTAGCGGGAGTCACAATGAGCAGTTCTTC. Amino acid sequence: CASSLASGSHNEQFF.

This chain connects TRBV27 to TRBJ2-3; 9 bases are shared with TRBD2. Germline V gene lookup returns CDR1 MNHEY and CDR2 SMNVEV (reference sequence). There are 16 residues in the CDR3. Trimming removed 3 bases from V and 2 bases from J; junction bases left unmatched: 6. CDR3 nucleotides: TGTGCCAGCAGTTTTTGGCTAGCGGGACTCACAGATACGCAGTATTTT. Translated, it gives CASSFWLAGLTDTQYF.

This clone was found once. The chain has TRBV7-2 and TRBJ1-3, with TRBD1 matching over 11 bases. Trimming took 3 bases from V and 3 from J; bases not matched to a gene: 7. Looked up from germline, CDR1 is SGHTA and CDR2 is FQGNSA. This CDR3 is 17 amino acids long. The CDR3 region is CASSFRDRGFVGNTIYF. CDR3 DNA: TGTGCCAGCAGCTTTCGGGACAGGGGGTTCGTTGGAAACACCATATATTTT.

CDR3 amino acids: CASSLTSRQSTDTQYF. For the CDR3, the DNA is TGCGCCAGCAGCCTGACTAGCCGCCAGAGCACAGATACGCAGTATTTT. This rearrangement joins TRBV4-1 to TRBJ2-3, with TRBD2 identical over 7 bases. CDR3 length: 16 amino acids. Trimming removed 4 bases from V and 0 bases from J; junction bases left unmatched: 7. Germline lookup yields CDR1 MGHRA and CDR2 YSYEKL.

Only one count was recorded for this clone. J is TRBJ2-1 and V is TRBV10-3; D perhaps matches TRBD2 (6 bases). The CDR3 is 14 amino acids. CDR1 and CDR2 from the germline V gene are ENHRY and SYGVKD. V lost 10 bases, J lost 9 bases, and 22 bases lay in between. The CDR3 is CATNTGSEAPEQFF. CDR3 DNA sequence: TGTGCCACCAATACCGGGAGCGAAGCTCCTGAGCAGTTCTTC.

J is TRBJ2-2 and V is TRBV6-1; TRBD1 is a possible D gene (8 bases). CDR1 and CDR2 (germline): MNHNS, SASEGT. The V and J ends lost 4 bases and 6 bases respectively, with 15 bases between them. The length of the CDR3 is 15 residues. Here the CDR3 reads CASSGPQGGAGELFF. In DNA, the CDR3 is TGTGCCAGCAGTGGACCACAGGGGGGGGCCGGGGAGCTGTTTTTT.

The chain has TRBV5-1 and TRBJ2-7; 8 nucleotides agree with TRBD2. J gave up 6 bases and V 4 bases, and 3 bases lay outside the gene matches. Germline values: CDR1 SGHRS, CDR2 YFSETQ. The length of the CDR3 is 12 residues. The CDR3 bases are TGCGCCAGCAGCGATGGACTAGCCGAGCAGTACTTC. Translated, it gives CASSDGLAEQYF.

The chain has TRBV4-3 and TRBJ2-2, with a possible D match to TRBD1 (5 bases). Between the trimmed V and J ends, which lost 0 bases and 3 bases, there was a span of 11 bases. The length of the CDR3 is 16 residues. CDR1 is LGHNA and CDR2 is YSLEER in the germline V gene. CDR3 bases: TGCGCCAGCAGCCAAGATGTGATACAGGACACCGGGGAGCTGTTTTTT. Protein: CASSQDVIQDTGELFF.

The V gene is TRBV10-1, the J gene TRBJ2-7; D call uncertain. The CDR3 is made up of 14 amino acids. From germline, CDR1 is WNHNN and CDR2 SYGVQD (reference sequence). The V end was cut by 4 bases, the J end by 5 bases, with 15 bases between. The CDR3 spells CASSASGASDEQYF. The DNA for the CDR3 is TGCGCCAGCAGTGCGTCGGGCGCGTCGGACGAGCAGTACTTC.

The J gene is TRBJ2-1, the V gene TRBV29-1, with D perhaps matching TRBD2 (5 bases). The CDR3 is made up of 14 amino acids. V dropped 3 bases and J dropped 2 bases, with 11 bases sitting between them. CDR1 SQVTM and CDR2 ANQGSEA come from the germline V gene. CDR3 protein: CSVEIGDTYNEQFF. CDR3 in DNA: TGCAGCGTTGAGATCGGGGATACCTACAATGAGCAGTTCTTC.

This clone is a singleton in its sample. The CDR3 is CAWHSGTGREKLFF. The DNA for the CDR3 is TGTGCCTGGCACTCCGGGACAGGAAGGGAAAAACTGTTTTTT. V usage is TRBV30 and J usage is TRBJ1-4; 8 bases match TRBD1. The length of the CDR3 is 14 residues. CDR1 is GTSNPN and CDR2 is SVGIG in the germline V gene (reference sequence). The junction had 10 bases not matched to a gene; V was cut back by 5 bases and J by 8 bases.

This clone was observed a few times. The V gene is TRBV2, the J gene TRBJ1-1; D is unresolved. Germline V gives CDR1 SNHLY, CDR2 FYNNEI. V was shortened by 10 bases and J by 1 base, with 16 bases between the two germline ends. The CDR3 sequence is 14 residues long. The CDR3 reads CATLRERTNTEAFF. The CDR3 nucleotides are TGTGCCACCCTTCGGGAACGGACGAACACTGAAGCTTTCTTT.

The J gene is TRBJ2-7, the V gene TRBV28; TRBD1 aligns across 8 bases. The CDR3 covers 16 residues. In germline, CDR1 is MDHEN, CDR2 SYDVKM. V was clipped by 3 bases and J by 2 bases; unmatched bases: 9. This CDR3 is CASSLAGGGNPYEQYF. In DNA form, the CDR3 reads TGTGCCAGCAGTTTGGCAGGGGGCGGGAATCCCTACGAGCAGTACTTC.

CDR3: CASSRGQGLYEQYF. The CDR3 bases are TGTGCCAGCAGCCGGGGACAGGGGCTCTACGAGCAGTACTTC. The gene calls are TRBV5-8 and TRBJ2-7; 10 bases are shared with TRBD1. Germline V CDR1 and CDR2: SGHTS, YDEGEE. The CDR3 totals 14 residues. The trim removed 4 bases at V and 3 bases at J, leaving 4 bases unmatched.

The CDR3, as DNA: TGTGCCAGCAGTCCCCTTATTACAGGGTTGGGGTCGCGAGAGACCCAGTACTTC. Residues: CASSPLITGLGSRETQYF. The V and J genes are TRBV27 and TRBJ2-5; TRBD1 might be the D (6 bases). The CDR3 covers 18 residues. The germline gives CDR1 MNHEY, CDR2 SMNVEV (reference sequence). V was shortened by 5 bases and J by 4 bases, with 26 bases between the two germline ends.

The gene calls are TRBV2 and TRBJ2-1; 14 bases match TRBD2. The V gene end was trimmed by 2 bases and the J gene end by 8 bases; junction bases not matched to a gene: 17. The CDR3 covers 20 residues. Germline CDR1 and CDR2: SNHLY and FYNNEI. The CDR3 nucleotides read TGTGCCAGCAGTGAAATCCCAACCAGCAAGACTAGCGGGAGGGGAGATGAGCAGTTCTTC. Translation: CASSEIPTSKTSGRGDEQFF.

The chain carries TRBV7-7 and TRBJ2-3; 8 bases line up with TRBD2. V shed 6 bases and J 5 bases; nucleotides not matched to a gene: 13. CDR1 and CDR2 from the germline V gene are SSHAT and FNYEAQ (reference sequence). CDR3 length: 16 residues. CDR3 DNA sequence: TGTGCCAGCAGTCAGATGGGAGCGGGAGTTGGAGATACGCAGTATTTT. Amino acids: CASSQMGAGVGDTQYF.

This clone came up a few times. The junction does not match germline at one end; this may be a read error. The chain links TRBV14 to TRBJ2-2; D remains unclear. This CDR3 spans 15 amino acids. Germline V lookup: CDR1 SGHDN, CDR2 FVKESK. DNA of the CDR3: TGTGCCAGCAGGCAAGATTATTCGGGCACCGGGGAGCTGTTTTTT. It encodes CASRQDYSGTGELFF.

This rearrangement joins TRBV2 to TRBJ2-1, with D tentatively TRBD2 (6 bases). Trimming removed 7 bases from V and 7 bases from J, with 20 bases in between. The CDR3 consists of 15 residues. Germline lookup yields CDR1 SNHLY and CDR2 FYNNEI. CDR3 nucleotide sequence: TGTGCCAGCACCCAGTGGCGGGACCGGGGGAATGAGCAGTTCTTC. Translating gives CASTQWRDRGNEQFF.